The 15 T cell receptor beta chains below all came from one sample that was sequenced in a study of regulatory dendritic cells for organ transplantation. Assay: immunoSEQ multiplex PCR; the TCRdb copy retains only in-frame clones and omits some. Altogether roughly 27,000 clones are present, 82% being singletons, with the ten largest covering approximately 0.43%. The sample consisted of naive CD8+ T cells from blood. Subset given: CD45RA+ naive T cells. Receptors were obtained from a human donor in good health.

The V and J genes are TRBV27 and TRBJ2-7; the D is unclear. V lost 3 bases and J 6 bases, leaving 12 bases between the germline ends. Germline values: CDR1 MNHEY, CDR2 SMNVEV (reference sequence). The CDR3 runs to 13 residues. DNA of the CDR3: TGTGCCAGCAGTTTCCCGCCCCCGCGCGAGCAGTACTTC. Its protein product is CASSFPPPREQYF.

This clone was found once. V usage is TRBV15 and J usage is TRBJ2-1, with 9 bases matching TRBD2. The ends lost 4 bases at V and 8 bases at J; junction bases unmatched: 6. This CDR3 is 14 amino acids long. Germline V CDR1 and CDR2: LNHNV, YYDKDF (reference sequence). The CDR3 nucleotides read TGTGCCACCAGCATTTCGCGGGGGGGGTATGAGCAGTTCTTC. This translates into CATSISRGGYEQFF.

This clone has just one count. The V gene is TRBV7-3, the J gene TRBJ2-2; the D gene is possibly TRBD1 (6 bases). Trimming pared 5 bases from V and 7 bases from J, leaving 17 bases between. Germline-derived CDR1 and CDR2 are SGHTA and FQGTGA. This CDR3 spans 15 amino acids. The CDR3 DNA reads TGTGCCAGCAGCCCCGCCGAGGGGGTAGTCGGGGAGCTGTTTTTT. Its translation: CASSPAEGVVGELFF. The variable domain in full, with the rest retrieved from reference TRBV7-3 and TRBJ2-2, is GAGVSQTPSNKVTEKGKYVELRCDPISGHTALYWYRQSLGQGPEFLIYFQGTGAADDSGLPNDRFFAVRPEGSVSTLKIQRTERGDSAVYLCASSPAEGVVGELFFGEGSRLTVL.

The table lists this clone with a count of one. The gene calls are TRBV5-6 and TRBJ1-1; TRBD1 aligns across 9 bases. CDR1 and CDR2 from the germline V gene are SGHDT and YYEEEE. V shed 4 bases and J 6 bases; nucleotides not matched to a gene: 7. The length of the CDR3 is 14 residues. Here the CDR3 reads CASSHGQGISEAFF. The CDR3 DNA follows: TGTGCCAGCAGCCACGGACAGGGGATCTCTGAAGCTTTCTTT.

The CDR3 nucleotides are TGTGCCAGCAGCCCGGCTAGCGGGAACACCGGGGAGCTGTTTTTT. Its translation is CASSPASGNTGELFF. The chain combines TRBV7-9 with TRBJ2-2; 7 nucleotides line up with TRBD2. The V and J ends lost 5 bases and 1 base, in that order; junction bases with no gene match: 4. The CDR3 covers 15 residues. Germline V gene sequence: CDR1 SEHNR, CDR2 FQNEAQ (reference sequence). The full variable domain, rest sourced from reference TRBV7-9 and TRBJ2-2, is DTGVSQNPRHKITKRGQNVTFRCDPISEHNRLYWYRQTLGQGPEFLTYFQNEAQLEKSRLLSDRFSAERPKGSFSTLEIQRTEQGDSAMYLCASSPASGNTGELFFGEGSRLTVL.

This sequence joins TRBV29-1 and TRBJ2-1; 8 nucleotides match TRBD2. The V gene's germline CDR1 is SQVTM and CDR2 ANQGSEA. This CDR3 is 14 amino acids long. The V gene end was trimmed by 5 bases and the J gene end by 3 bases; junction bases not matched to a gene: 6. For the CDR3, the DNA is TGCAGCGTTCCCCTAGCGGGTCGCTACAATGAGCAGTTCTTC. It yields the protein CSVPLAGRYNEQFF.

The V gene is TRBV6-5, the J gene TRBJ1-2, with 8 positions matching TRBD1. V lost 8 bases and J lost 4; bases outside the gene matches: 6. This CDR3 has 13 amino acids. Germline assignment: CDR1 MNHEY and CDR2 SVGAGI. The CDR3 region is CASSSGGSYGYTF. CDR3 coding DNA: TGTGCCAGCTCGTCAGGGGGCTCCTATGGCTACACCTTC.

This clone was detected a few times. The chain carries TRBV4-1 and TRBJ2-2; D is uncertain. This CDR3 spans 12 amino acids. The germline V gene has CDR1 MGHRA and CDR2 YSYEKL. V gave up 2 bases and J gave up 6 bases, with 4 bases separating them. The CDR3 reads CASSQLSGELFF. Written as DNA, the CDR3 is TGCGCCAGCAGCCAACTGTCCGGGGAGCTGTTTTTT.

This clone was detected once. The chain uses TRBV5-6 and TRBJ1-1, with a possible D match to TRBD1 (5 bases). This CDR3 region has 13 residues. Between the trimmed V and J ends, which lost 0 bases and 6 bases, there was a span of 9 bases. Germline V gives CDR1 SGHDT, CDR2 YYEEEE. The CDR3 DNA is TGTGCCAGCAGCTTGGGTCTGGGGCCTGAAGCTTTCTTT. Its translation is CASSLGLGPEAFF.

V and J are TRBV4-1 and TRBJ1-1, with D possibly TRBD1 on 6 matching bases. V was pared by 4 bases and J by 1 base, with 7 bases between. CDR1 is MGHRA, CDR2 YSYEKL, per germline. The CDR3 runs to 13 residues. This CDR3 reads CASSLQGNTEAFF. CDR3 in DNA: TGCGCCAGCAGCCTACAGGGGAACACTGAAGCTTTCTTT.

The chain couples TRBV19 to TRBJ1-2; maybe TRBD1 (5 bases). CDR3 length: 13 residues. In germline, CDR1 is LNHDA, CDR2 SQIVND (reference sequence). V was pared by 3 bases and J by 2 bases, with 7 bases between. The CDR3 nucleotides are TGTGCCAGTAGTATTGGGGGGAACTATGGCTACACCTTC. This encodes CASSIGGNYGYTF.

J is TRBJ2-3 and V is TRBV7-6; TRBD2 matches at 12 bases. Germline V gene sequence: CDR1 SGHVS, CDR2 FNYEAQ. The CDR3 is made up of 16 amino acids. The J segment lost 4 bases and the V segment lost 5 bases, leaving 7 bases of the junction unmatched. The CDR3 sequence is CASSQGLAGIPDTQYF. DNA for the CDR3: TGTGCCAGCAGCCAAGGACTAGCGGGGATACCAGATACGCAGTATTTT.

The rearrangement joins TRBV4-2 to TRBJ1-2; D is ambiguous. Germline assignment: CDR1 LGHNA and CDR2 YNFKEQ. The length of the CDR3 is 12 residues. Deletions cut 10 bases from V and 1 base from J, with 10 bases between. The DNA for the CDR3 is TGTGCCATCCGGGTCGGTAACTATGGCTACACCTTC. It is translated as CAIRVGNYGYTF.

This sequence joins TRBV27 and TRBJ2-4; D not resolved. This CDR3 region has 17 residues. CDR1 and CDR2 from the germline V gene are MNHEY and SMNVEV (reference sequence). V was pared by 0 bases and J by 8 bases, with 20 bases between. The DNA of the CDR3 is TGTGCCAGCAGTTTATCGCCCCCCCCGGGTCCGGCGGACATTCAGTACTTC. It translates to CASSLSPPPGPADIQYF.

The chain has TRBV9 and TRBJ2-2, with 8 bases lining up with TRBD2. The V segment lost 2 bases and the J segment 4 bases; nucleotides outside the gene matches: 7. The germline CDR1 and CDR2 sequences are SGDLS and YYNGEE. The CDR3 contains 16 residues. The CDR3 DNA follows: TGTGCCAGCAGCGTTAAGGCGGGGGGCTTCACCGGGGAGCTGTTTTTT. Protein product: CASSVKAGGFTGELFF.